The 4 T cell receptor beta chains in this list originate from one sample, sequenced in a study of T cell changes during pregnancy in multiple sclerosis. Sequenced by immunoSEQ multiplex PCR; TCRdb stores in-frame clones only, minus some. The sample holds approximately 44,000 clones; 75% to 95% are singletons and the top ten take approximately 0.5%. Sequences were derived from CD4+ T cells from peripheral blood mononuclear cells, sampled in the second trimester of pregnancy. The source of these receptors is a female donor in good health, enrolled as a control in a pregnancy study.

The chain combines TRBV2 with TRBJ2-2; TRBD1 matches 7 bases. The junction had 4 bases not matched to a gene; V was cut back by 6 bases and J by 3 bases. The CDR3 runs to 14 residues. Germline assignment: CDR1 SNHLY and CDR2 FYNNEI. The CDR3 DNA is TGTGCCAGCAGGGGACAGACTCACACCGGGGAGCTGTTTTTT. Its translation: CASRGQTHTGELFF. The full variable domain, completed using reference TRBV2 and TRBJ2-2, is EPEVTQTPSHQVTQMGQEVILRCVPISNHLYFYWYRQILGQKVEFLVSFYNNEISEKSEIFDDQFSVERPDGSNFTLKIRSTKLEDSAMYFCASRGQTHTGELFFGEGSRLTVL.

The chain couples TRBV18 to TRBJ1-5, with 10 bases fitting TRBD1. J was trimmed by 1 base and V by 6 bases; bases with no gene match: 3. The length of the CDR3 is 15 residues. The germline gives CDR1 KGHSH, CDR2 LQKENI. The CDR3 loop is CASSLGQGSNQPQHF. DNA for the CDR3: TGTGCCAGCTCCCTGGGACAGGGGAGCAATCAGCCCCAGCATTTT.

This clone came up once. J is TRBJ1-5 and V is TRBV4-1; 7 bases map to TRBD1. CDR1 is MGHRA, CDR2 YSYEKL, per germline. This CDR3 is built from 16 residues. Germline trimming cut 2 bases from V and 5 bases from J; bases unmatched to any gene: 9. The CDR3: CASSQIGQGGYQPQHF. CDR3 coding DNA: TGCGCCAGCAGCCAAATTGGTCAGGGGGGTTATCAGCCCCAGCATTTT.

The chain uses TRBV28 and TRBJ1-1; D ambiguous. V was trimmed by 3 bases and J by 2 bases, leaving 10 bases between them. Germline V gene sequence: CDR1 MDHEN, CDR2 SYDVKM. The CDR3 contains 14 residues. The CDR3 spells CASSFGGGNTEAFF. The CDR3 nucleotides are TGTGCCAGCAGTTTCGGCGGTGGAAACACTGAAGCTTTCTTT. Using reference TRBV28 and TRBJ1-1 for the parts outside the CDR3, the full variable domain is DVKVTQSSRYLVKRTGEKVFLECVQDMDHENMFWYRQDPGLGLRLIYFSYDVKMKEKGDIPEGYSVSREKKERFSLILESASTNQTSMYLCASSFGGGNTEAFFGQGTRLTVV.